Each of the 8 T cell receptor beta chains below was sequenced from the same sample in a study of CXCR3-negative and CXCR3-positive naive CD8 T cells. Study-wide results and limits: The study found more hydrophobic TRB CDR3s in CXCR3-positive naive cells than in CXCR3-negative naive cells.

No antigen is known for these receptors. Libraries were UMI-labeled 5' RACE TRB cDNA. TCRdb derives one entry per CDR3 protein from the 5' RACE reads, leaving out DNA. This sample's table has roughly 93,000 distinct CDR3 sequences. Sequenced sample: naive CXCR3+ CD8+ T cells from blood. The sample's subset: CD45RO-CCR7+CD27+CD95- naive CD8+ T cells expressing CXCR3 (TNR3+). The receptor set was obtained from a human donor in good health. Some clones in this sample may be carry-over from other donors' samples.

The CDR3 sequence is CATNTGGFNTGELFF. The chain has TRBV28 and TRBJ2-2; TCRdb lists TRBD1, though no DNA is available to test this call. The germline gives CDR1 MDHEN, CDR2 SYDVKM. The CDR3 contains 15 residues.

The rearrangement links TRBV7-3 to TRBJ1-5. Germline values: CDR1 SGHTA, CDR2 FQGTGA. The CDR3 has 13 amino acids. CDR3 residues: CASSEDPNQPQHF.

V and J are TRBV7-8 and TRBJ2-2; TCRdb indicates TRBD1, and absent DNA this call remains unverified. The CDR3 has 17 amino acids. Germline CDR1 SGHVS, CDR2 FQNEAQ. This CDR3 reads CASSLADSIPGGGELFF.

The chain carries TRBV29-1 and TRBJ1-3; there is no DNA to check the TCRdb D call of TRBD1. The length of the CDR3 is 11 residues. CDR1 and CDR2 from the germline V gene are SQVTM and ANQGSEA. The CDR3 region is CSGGDRNTIYF.

The rearrangement uses TRBV4-3 and TRBJ1-2. Germline V gives CDR1 LGHNA, CDR2 YSLEER. The CDR3 has 15 residues. CDR3 sequence: CASSQSDWTGYGYTF.

The rearrangement links TRBV7-9 to TRBJ2-2. From germline, CDR1 is SEHNR and CDR2 FQNEAQ (reference sequence). This CDR3 is 13 amino acids long. CDR3: CASSFGVTGELFF.

The chain combines TRBV29-1 with TRBJ1-2. Germline CDR1 is SQVTM and CDR2 is ANQGSEA. This CDR3 spans 14 amino acids. CDR3 in amino acids: CSAPLLGDNYGYTF.

The chain employs TRBV12-3 or TRBV12-4 and TRBJ2-1; TCRdb gives TRBD1 as the D gene, but with no DNA this cannot be confirmed. This CDR3 has 15 amino acids. The CDR3 is CASSRGGATYNEQFF.